The 23 T cell receptor beta chains below come from one sample, sequenced in a study of T cell clonality in common variable immunodeficiency. Study results and caveats: Fewer deletions and N-nucleotide insertions were reportedly seen in common variable immunodeficiency TCR beta sequences.

These receptors lack a known antigen. The method was immunoSEQ multiplex PCR; TCRdb's version includes in-frame clones alone and lacks a portion of them. The sample yields about 31,000 clones, without any singletons. Sequenced input: peripheral blood mononuclear cells. Every receptor here comes from a human donor with common variable immunodeficiency.

This clone was counted ten times or more. Read data end 3 residues before the CDR3 end; the end is taken from the germline J gene. This rearrangement joins TRBV19 to TRBJ2-5; TRBD2 matches 14 bases. Germline-derived CDR1 and CDR2 are LNHDA and SQIVND (reference sequence). CDR3 length equals 16 residues. V lost 3 bases to trimming and J lost 7 bases; unmatched junction nucleotides: 7. The part of the CDR3 DNA that was read is TGTGCCAGTAGTATTGGGACTAGCGGGAGTCCTGGGACC. This translates into CASSIGTSGSPGT. The whole CDR3 is CASSIGTSGSPGTQYF.

There are many counts of this clone. The read gets to within 3 residues of the CDR3 end, and the germline J gene fills in the rest. The chain recombines TRBV7-3 with TRBJ1-6; TRBD1 matches 9 bases. V was clipped by 5 bases and J by 5 bases; unmatched bases: 4. Germline-derived CDR1 and CDR2 are SGHTA and FQGTGA. The CDR3 covers 15 residues. The CDR3 DNA, read in part, is TGTGCCAGCAGCCTAGGGACAGGGAATAATTCACCC. This sequence encodes CASSLGTGNNSP. The CDR3 as a whole reads CASSLGTGNNSPLHF. The variable domain in full, completed from reference TRBV7-3 and TRBJ1-6, reads GAGVSQTPSNKVTEKGKYVELRCDPISGHTALYWYRQSLGQGPEFLIYFQGTGAADDSGLPNDRFFAVRPEGSVSTLKIQRTERGDSAVYLCASSLGTGNNSPLHFGNGTRLTVT.

This clone was picked up a small number of times. The read terminates 3 residues ahead of where the CDR3 ends, so the germline J gene completes it. The same CDR3 can be traced to other DNA sequences in this sample. The V call is TRBV18, the J call TRBJ2-1; 11 nucleotides agree with TRBD2. Germline CDR1 is KGHSH and CDR2 is LQKENI. V lost 0 bases to trimming and J lost 9 bases; unmatched junction nucleotides: 4. CDR3 size: 15 residues. CDR3 sequence reads: CASSPPTSGRTEQFF. CDR3 bases read: TGTGCCAGCTCACCACCAACTAGCGGGAGAACTGAG.

Details on this clone: The read finishes 3 residues shy of the CDR3 end, and the germline J gene is used to complete it. The rearrangement uses TRBV2 and TRBJ2-5; a possible D gene is TRBD1 (6 bases). Trimming stripped 6 bases from V and 2 bases from J, with 16 bases between. Germline CDR1 SNHLY, CDR2 FYNNEI. The CDR3 covers 15 residues. CDR3 in amino acids: CASRSQGGLQETQYF. The DNA read from the CDR3 is TGTGCCAGCAGATCTCAAGGGGGTTTACAAGAGACC.

This clone occurred many times. The DNA ends 3 residues before the CDR3 does, and the rest of the CDR3 is filled in from the germline J gene. The V call is TRBV19, the J call TRBJ2-1; 8 bases are a match to TRBD2. This CDR3 has 15 amino acids. Trimming at V came to 5 bases and at J to 7 bases, leaving 10 bases not matched to a gene. Per germline, CDR1 LNHDA and CDR2 SQIVND (reference sequence). The sequenced part of the CDR3 DNA is TGTGCCAGTAGTGAGCGGGAGCCCTCTGGGAATGAG. Translated: CASSEREPSGNE. The complete CDR3 sequence is CASSEREPSGNEQFF.

This clone occurred a few times. The read ends 3 residues before the CDR3 terminus; that terminus is restored from the germline J gene. This sequence joins TRBV13 and TRBJ2-2; 10 bases agree with TRBD2. The length of the CDR3 is 17 residues. Germline loops: CDR1 PRHDT, CDR2 FYEKMQ (reference sequence). V dropped 1 base and J dropped 2; count of bases not matched to a gene: 4. Partial CDR3 DNA: TGTGCCAGCAGCTTAGTCCTAGCGGGAGCAAACACCGGGGAG. Translated, it gives CASSLVLAGANTGE. The full-length CDR3 reads as CASSLVLAGANTGELFF. The full variable domain, completed using reference TRBV13 and TRBJ2-2, is AAGVIQSPRHLIKEKRETATLKCYPIPRHDTVYWYQQGPGQDPQFLISFYEKMQSDKGSIPDRFSAQQFSDYHSELNMSSLELGDSALYFCASSLVLAGANTGELFFGEGSRLTVL.

This clone has a handful of counts. This chain's CDR3 is CASSLIRDNNYEQYF. The DNA read from the CDR3 is TGTGCCAGCAGCTTAATCCGGGACAACAACTACGAG. The chain combines TRBV11-3 with TRBJ2-7; D may be TRBD1 (6 bases). Read coverage stops 3 residues before the CDR3 terminus; the germline J gene supplies the remainder. Trimming removed 2 bases at V and 3 bases at J, with 14 bases between. CDR3 size: 15 residues. Germline V gives CDR1 SGHNT, CDR2 YENEEA.

Of note for this clone: The read comes to an end 3 residues before the CDR3 does, leaving the germline J gene to fill in the end. The genes are TRBV19 and TRBJ1-3; unclear D gene. The CDR3 spans 15 residues. The germline V gene encodes CDR1 LNHDA and CDR2 SQIVND (reference sequence). Trimming cost V 3 bases and J 0 bases, with 9 bases left between them. The CDR3 loop reads CASSIKRGSGNTIYF. Partial CDR3 DNA: TGTGCCAGTAGTATCAAGAGAGGCTCTGGAAACACC.

About this clone itself: The CDR3 is cut off 3 residues early in the read; its end comes from the germline J gene. The chain links TRBV7-2 to TRBJ1-2, with 7 bases matching TRBD1. Losses at the gene ends were 5 bases for V and 4 bases for J; bases not matched to a gene: 10. This CDR3 has 15 residues. The germline gives CDR1 SGHTA, CDR2 FQGNSA. The CDR3: CASSPQGVVSYGYTF. CDR3 DNA, as far as it was read: TGTGCCAGCAGCCCCCAGGGGGTGGTTAGCTATGGC.

There are many counts of this clone. From the germline J gene comes the end of the CDR3, since the read stops 3 residues before it. The chain has TRBV20-1 and TRBJ1-1, with D possibly TRBD1 on 6 matching bases. The germline V gene encodes CDR1 DFQATT and CDR2 SNEGSKA (reference sequence). The CDR3 length is 14 residues. The V and J ends lost 1 base and 3 bases respectively, with 12 bases between them. Here the CDR3 reads CSARATGLDTEAFF. The sequenced CDR3 bases are TGCAGTGCTAGAGCCACAGGGTTGGACACTGAA.

This clone occurred many times. The sequence runs out 3 residues before the end of the CDR3; the remainder is reconstructed from the germline J gene. This chain uses TRBV20-1 with TRBJ2-3; the D gene is possibly TRBD1 (6 bases). Germline CDR1 and CDR2: DFQATT and SNEGSKA (reference sequence). The V end lost 3 bases, the J end lost 0 bases, and 10 bases lay between the germline ends. There are 14 residues in the CDR3. CDR3 DNA, as far as it was read: TGCAGTGCTAGGTGGGACACCAGCACAGATACG. It translates to CSARWDTSTDT. In full, the CDR3 is CSARWDTSTDTQYF.

At least ten counts were recorded for this clone. The CDR3 end lies 3 residues beyond the end of the read and is filled in from the germline J gene. V and J are TRBV30 and TRBJ1-2; 8 bases agree with TRBD1. The CDR3 is 16 residues long. Germline lookup yields CDR1 GTSNPN and CDR2 SVGIG (reference sequence). Trimming cost V 4 bases and J 3 bases; bases outside gene matches: 13. The CDR3: CAWNRDRSPADYGYTF. The CDR3 bases that were read are TGTGCCTGGAACCGGGACAGGTCTCCCGCGGACTATGGC.

The sample holds many counts of this clone. The read ends 3 residues before the CDR3 terminus; that terminus is restored from the germline J gene. V usage is TRBV20-1 and J usage is TRBJ2-3, with a possible D match to TRBD1 (5 bases). There are 14 residues in the CDR3. V was cut by 0 bases and J by 3 bases, with 10 bases left in between. Per the germline V gene, CDR1 is DFQATT and CDR2 is SNEGSKA (reference sequence). The sequenced part of the CDR3 DNA is TGCAGTGCTAGAGATACCCAGGGAACAGATACG. Its protein is CSARDTQGTDT. The whole CDR3 sequence reads CSARDTQGTDTQYF.

This clone was seen repeatedly, ten times or more. The read terminates 3 residues ahead of where the CDR3 ends, so the germline J gene completes it. This rearrangement joins TRBV7-3 to TRBJ2-2; possibly TRBD1 for D (5 bases). This CDR3 is built from 16 residues. Between the trimmed V and J ends, which lost 1 base and 0 bases, there was a span of 9 bases. The germline CDR1 and CDR2 sequences are SGHTA and FQGTGA. CDR3 DNA, as far as it was read: TGTGCCAGCAGCTTAAATTGGACACCGAACACCGGGGAG. Its protein is CASSLNWTPNTGE. The CDR3 reads in full as CASSLNWTPNTGELFF.

This clone was counted only a few times. With the read ending 3 residues before the CDR3 end, the germline J gene is used to fill in that end. This chain joins TRBV30 and TRBJ2-5; 7 nucleotides match TRBD1. V trimming: 7 bases; J trimming: 6 bases; junction bases outside the gene matches: 8. Germline loops: CDR1 GTSNPN, CDR2 SVGIG (reference sequence). This CDR3 spans 12 amino acids. The DNA read from the CDR3 is TGTGCCTCCGGGACAGACCCTAAGACC. Its protein is CASGTDPKT. The CDR3 reads in full as CASGTDPKTQYF.

There are a few counts of this clone. Partial CDR3 DNA: TGTGCCTGGAGTTCCAGCGATTATCAGCCC. Translating gives CAWSSSDYQP. In full, the CDR3 is CAWSSSDYQPQHF. The chain has TRBV30 and TRBJ1-5; D unclear. The sequence runs out 3 residues before the end of the CDR3; the remainder is reconstructed from the germline J gene. The CDR3 runs 13 residues. V lost 2 bases and J 5 bases, leaving 10 bases between the germline ends. Germline CDR1 is GTSNPN and CDR2 is SVGIG (reference sequence).

This clone appeared many times. The read halts 3 residues ahead of the CDR3 end, with the missing end drawn from the germline J gene. The chain links TRBV27 to TRBJ2-7; D ambiguous. Germline V CDR1 and CDR2: MNHEY, SMNVEV (reference sequence). The ends were cut back, 5 bases at V and 3 bases at J, with 11 bases in the middle. This CDR3 is built from 13 residues. The CDR3 loop reads CASSAYIHYEQYF. Partial CDR3 DNA: TGTGCCAGCAGTGCGTATATCCACTACGAG.

In this sample, this clone turned up many times. The read stops 3 residues short of the end of the CDR3; the missing end is completed from the germline J gene. In the same sample, other DNA sequences code for this CDR3. This rearrangement joins TRBV10-3 to TRBJ1-4; D is undetermined. CDR1 and CDR2 (germline): ENHRY, SYGVKD. The V end was cut by 6 bases, the J end by 7 bases, with 12 bases between. The length of the CDR3 is 13 residues. The CDR3 DNA, read in part, is TGTGCCATCAGCCGAGTGGGCGCTGAAAAA. It translates to CAISRVGAEK. The complete CDR3 protein is CAISRVGAEKLFF.

A few counts support this clone. With the read ending 3 residues before the CDR3 end, the germline J gene is used to fill in that end. The gene calls are TRBV2 and TRBJ1-6; D is perhaps TRBD1 (6 bases). Between the trimmed V and J ends, which lost 5 bases and 10 bases, there was a span of 15 bases. The CDR3 runs 14 residues. Germline V CDR1 and CDR2: SNHLY, FYNNEI. The sequenced part of the CDR3 DNA is TGTGCCAGCAGTACCGAGGGGGTCGGGTCACCC. Translated: CASSTEGVGSP. From start to end, the CDR3 is CASSTEGVGSPLHF.

This clone was observed at least ten times. Coverage ceases 3 residues before the CDR3 finishes, and the germline J gene fills in the end. This chain uses TRBV15 with TRBJ2-5, with D possibly TRBD2 on 6 matching bases. Trimming pared 0 bases from V and 1 base from J, leaving 9 bases between. Germline lookup yields CDR1 LNHNV and CDR2 YYDKDF (reference sequence). The CDR3 is 15 amino acids. Here the CDR3 reads CATSRDIAAQETQYF. CDR3 DNA, as far as it was read: TGTGCCACCAGCAGAGACATAGCGGCCCAAGAGACC.

Comments on this clone: The CDR3 is cut off 3 residues early in the read; its end comes from the germline J gene. The chain links TRBV18 to TRBJ2-7, with D uncertain. The CDR3 spans 12 residues. The germline V and J ends were trimmed by 3 bases and 2 bases, with 5 bases remaining between them. Germline loops: CDR1 KGHSH, CDR2 LQKENI. The DNA read from the CDR3 is TGTGCCAGCTCACCCGCTACCTACGAG. It translates to CASSPATYE. The complete CDR3 protein is CASSPATYEQYF. Complete variable domain (other parts from reference TRBV18 and TRBJ2-7): NAGVMQNPRHLVRRRGQEARLRCSPMKGHSHVYWYRQLPEEGLKFMVYLQKENIIDESGMPKERFSAEFPKEGPSILRIQQVVRGDSAAYFCASSPATYEQYFGPGTRLTVT.

This clone was observed many times. From the germline J gene comes the end of the CDR3, since the read stops 3 residues before it. The rearrangement joins TRBV18 to TRBJ1-4; TRBD1 is a possible D gene (5 bases). V lost 2 bases, J lost 2 bases, and 6 bases lay in between. Looked up from germline, CDR1 is KGHSH and CDR2 is LQKENI. There are 14 residues in the CDR3. CDR3 region: CASSPKGTNEKLFF. The CDR3 bases that were read are TGTGCCAGCTCACCAAAGGGGACTAATGAAAAA.

This clone appeared many times. Coverage ceases 3 residues before the CDR3 finishes, and the germline J gene fills in the end. The chain links TRBV6-2 or TRBV6-3 to TRBJ1-2; possibly TRBD1 for D (5 bases). CDR3 length: 16 amino acids. V was trimmed by 4 bases and J by 7 bases, leaving 22 bases between them. CDR1 and CDR2 (germline): MNHEY, SVGEGT. The part of the CDR3 DNA that was read is TGTGCCAGCAGTTCTACAATCGGAGGCAGGGTACTTGGC. This gives the protein CASSSTIGGRVLG. The CDR3 in its entirety is CASSSTIGGRVLGYTF.